This T cell receptor beta chain derives from a study of regulatory T cells in long-lasting Graves disease. General study findings and limits: There were preferences for TRBV28, TRBJ1-2 and TRBJ2-5 in persistent disease.

Time point denoted: newly diagnosed GD, antithyroid drugs for less than 3 months. RNA from PBMCs was the source of the TCR library. Building of the TCR beta libraries involved iRepertoire HTBI primers and Arm-PCR of CDR3 regions. TCRdb recomputed calls from the multiplex PCR reads with MiXCR, one row per CDR3 protein. Among 350,000 to 550,000 distinct CDR3 sequences listed, approximately 15% were seen once. Trimming removed 1 base from V and 7 bases from J, with 12 bases in between. The CDR3 runs to 15 residues. The germline CDR1 and CDR2 sequences are KGHDR and SFDVKD. This clonotype appeared a few times. Its antigen is unidentified. The same sample was also used in a study of T cells in Graves' hyperthyroidism and ophthalmopathy. That paper notes: Clinicians diagnosed patients from clinical symptoms, serum thyroxine and TRAb, thyroid ultrasound and orbital computed tomography.

The sample consisted of peripheral blood mononuclear cells (PBMCs), taken at new diagnosis, from a patient treated with antithyroid drugs. The receptor's source is a woman in her thirties with Graves disease. The V and J genes are TRBV24-1 and TRBJ1-4; D unresolved. The CDR3 protein is CATSDFEGGGEKLFF. The CDR3 DNA sequence: TGTGCCACCAGTGATTTTGAGGGTGGTGGTGAAAAACTGTTTTTT.